This T cell receptor beta chain was retrieved from a study of T cell clonotyping in hematopoietic cell transplantation. The study, taken as a whole, reports: CD4 and CD8 repertoire contributions could not be separated without sorting. After transplant, recipient diversity fell while pathologically expanded clonotypes grew through day 180.

V lost 0 bases, J lost 5 bases, and 14 bases lay in between. Germline values: CDR1 ENHRY, CDR2 SYGVKD. This CDR3 has 15 residues. Note on this clone: Its cognate antigen is unknown.

Generated by immunoSEQ multiplex PCR, the TCRdb table keeps only in-frame clones and is missing some. The repertoire has under 9,000 clones, roughly 66% of them found once; the top ten carry 20% to 25%. The chain employs TRBV10-3 and TRBJ2-7; D is unresolved. The material was peripheral blood mononuclear cells, obtained 100 days after allogeneic stem cell transplant. This sequence originates from a male patient aged 55 to 69 who had an allogeneic stem cell transplant from an unrelated donor, so the T cells may come from the graft donor. Some clones in this sample may be carry-over from other donors' samples. CDR3 residues: CAISESSGSLDEQYF. DNA of the CDR3: TGTGCCATCAGTGAGTCCTCGGGCAGCCTCGACGAGCAGTACTTC.